A single sample is the source of the 15 T cell receptor beta chains below, sequenced in a study of blood T cells in healthy people across ages. A second PCR of 7 to 11 cycles used a sample-barcoded 5' primer and a J-beta primer mix. TCRdb re-called the 5' RACE reads through MiXCR, storing one row per CDR3 protein. The data hold about 670,000 distinct CDR3 sequences, with 40% to 65% observed a single time. Sequences were obtained from blood. These receptors were collected from a woman aged 80 or older in good health.

The CDR3 sequence is CASREGLARAPYEQYF. In DNA, the CDR3 is TGTGCCAGCAGGGAGGGACTAGCCCGAGCACCCTACGAGCAGTACTTC. This chain links TRBV2 with TRBJ2-7; 9 bases align to TRBD2. The CDR3 is made up of 16 amino acids. V was clipped by 6 bases and J by 2 bases; unmatched bases: 11. In germline, CDR1 is SNHLY, CDR2 FYNNEI.

With respect to this clonotype: A read error may be the cause here, since a much bigger clone is one base away. The chain recombines TRBV5-1 with TRBJ2-1; tentative D call: TRBD2 (6 bases). Trimming took off 0 bases at V and 7 bases at J, with 14 bases between the two ends. The CDR3 extends over 15 amino acids. The germline V gene has CDR1 SGHRS and CDR2 YFSETQ. The CDR3 DNA reads as TGCGCCAGCAGCTTGGGGAGGGATCGTCGGAATGAGCAGTTCTTC. Its translation: CASSLGRDRRNEQFF. The full variable domain, with the rest looked up from reference TRBV5-1 and TRBJ2-1, is KAGVTQTPRYLIKTRGQQVTLSCSPISGHRSVSWYQQTPGQGLQFLFEYFSETQRNKGNFPGRFSGRQFSNSRSEMNVSTLELGDSALYLCASSLGRDRRNEQFFGPGTRLTVL.

This chain links TRBV29-1 with TRBJ1-2; D unresolved. Trimming shortened V by 2 bases and J by 7 bases, and 11 bases separated the two germline ends. CDR3 length: 12 amino acids. From germline, CDR1 is SQVTM and CDR2 ANQGSEA. The CDR3 DNA reads TGCAGCGTTGAATTGAGCGTGGGTGGCTACACCTTC. This encodes CSVELSVGGYTF.

This clonotype was seen ten or more times. The rearrangement joins TRBV20-1 to TRBJ2-7, with TRBD2 matching over 9 bases. Germline V gives CDR1 DFQATT, CDR2 SNEGSKA (reference sequence). After removal of 5 bases from V and 6 bases from J, the junction contained 14 bases not matched to a gene. The CDR3 contains 15 residues. The CDR3 DNA reads TGCAGTGCTTCCCTCCAGGTAGCGGGAGCGCTCGAGCAGTACTTC. Translation: CSASLQVAGALEQYF.

Remarks on this clonotype: A much larger clonotype is one base distant, so this may be a read error. The chain recombines TRBV7-3 with TRBJ2-5, with 7 bases lining up with TRBD2. Trimming cost V 5 bases and J 11 bases; bases outside gene matches: 14. The CDR3 spans 14 residues. Germline assignment: CDR1 SGHTA and CDR2 FQGTGA. CDR3 sequence: CASSATSHYNEQYF. For the CDR3, the DNA is TGTGCCAGCAGCGCGACTAGCCACTACAATGAGCAGTACTTC.

In DNA form, the CDR3 reads TGTGCCACCAGTGAAGAAGACAGGGGGTATGGCTACACCTTC. This sequence encodes CATSEEDRGYGYTF. The rearrangement joins TRBV24-1 to TRBJ1-2; 9 nucleotides line up with TRBD1. This CDR3 spans 14 amino acids. J gave up 5 bases and V 4 bases, and 4 bases lay outside the gene matches. The germline gives CDR1 KGHDR, CDR2 SFDVKD.

The rearrangement uses TRBV7-9 and TRBJ2-7; D is ambiguous. The CDR3 runs to 13 residues. The germline gives CDR1 SEHNR, CDR2 FQNEAQ (reference sequence). The V gene lost 5 bases and the J gene lost 7 bases, with 15 bases spanning the gap. Written as DNA, the CDR3 is TGTGCCAGCAGCCCCAGGATATACAATGAGCAGTACTTC. It specifies CASSPRIYNEQYF. The full variable domain, completed using reference TRBV7-9 and TRBJ2-7, is DTGVSQNPRHKITKRGQNVTFRCDPISEHNRLYWYRQTLGQGPEFLTYFQNEAQLEKSRLLSDRFSAERPKGSFSTLEIQRTEQGDSAMYLCASSPRIYNEQYFGPGTRLTVT.

The rearrangement joins TRBV20-1 to TRBJ2-1; D call uncertain. Germline-derived CDR1 and CDR2 are DFQATT and SNEGSKA (reference sequence). Trimming left V 1 base short and J 6 bases short, with 7 bases between. The CDR3 loop spans 12 amino acids. The CDR3 sequence: CSARGAVNEQFF. DNA for the CDR3: TGCAGTGCTAGAGGGGCCGTCAATGAGCAGTTCTTC.

This chain uses TRBV20-1 with TRBJ2-3, with 7 bases lining up with TRBD2. The CDR3 is 13 amino acids. Germline loops: CDR1 DFQATT, CDR2 SNEGSKA (reference sequence). V lost 6 bases, J lost 2 bases, and 5 bases stayed unmatched. DNA for the CDR3: TGCAGTGCCCGGGGACTATTCACAGATACGCAGTATTTT. Amino acids: CSARGLFTDTQYF.

The V call is TRBV2, the J call TRBJ1-2; 12 bases match TRBD1. Germline CDR1 SNHLY, CDR2 FYNNEI. The CDR3 has 15 amino acids. V shed 6 bases and J 5 bases; nucleotides not matched to a gene: 7. The CDR3 nucleotides are TGTGCCAGCAGCCGGGACAGGGGGCGATCATATGGCTACACCTTC. It codes for CASSRDRGRSYGYTF.

The sample holds many counts of this clonotype. This chain uses TRBV27 with TRBJ2-7; TRBD2 matches at 8 bases. Germline CDR1 reads MNHEY; CDR2 reads SMNVEV (reference sequence). The CDR3 is 13 residues long. J gave up 7 bases and V 3 bases, and 5 bases lay outside the gene matches. CDR3 protein: CASSFGGGSEQYF. CDR3 nucleotides: TGTGCCAGCAGTTTCGGGGGGGGTAGTGAGCAGTACTTC.

This chain links TRBV6-5 with TRBJ2-6; TRBD1 might be the D (5 bases). CDR1 MNHEY and CDR2 SVGAGI come from the germline V gene. The CDR3 covers 18 residues. With 0 bases removed from V and 0 bases from J, the gap between germline ends came to 12 bases. The CDR3 DNA follows: TGTGCCAGCAGTTACTCGCCAGGGTTGACCTCTGGGGCCAACGTCCTGACTTTC. This encodes CASSYSPGLTSGANVLTF.

This chain connects TRBV10-3 to TRBJ2-2; D is undetermined. The CDR3 has 15 amino acids. CDR1 and CDR2 from the germline V gene are ENHRY and SYGVKD. Between the trimmed V and J ends, which lost 2 bases and 0 bases, there was a span of 7 bases. The CDR3 region is CAISEAATNTGELFF. CDR3 DNA: TGTGCCATCAGTGAGGCGGCTACGAACACCGGGGAGCTGTTTTTT.

In the case of this clonotype: A read error may explain this, as a much larger clone is one base away. The chain combines TRBV6-6 with TRBJ2-7; D is undetermined. The germline gives CDR1 MNHNY, CDR2 SVGAGI (reference sequence). V lost 5 bases to trimming and J lost 7 bases, with 12 bases between them. CDR3 length: 12 amino acids. CDR3 DNA: TGTGCCAGCAGTCGCCTAAGAAGGGAGCAGTACTTC. Protein: CASSRLRREQYF.

The chain has TRBV28 and TRBJ2-6; 7 bases fit TRBD1. CDR3 length equals 17 residues. J lost 6 bases, V lost 5 bases, and 13 bases had no gene match. Germline loops: CDR1 MDHEN, CDR2 SYDVKM. The CDR3 reads CASSAGTASQSANVLTF. In nucleotides, the CDR3 is TGTGCCAGCAGTGCCGGGACAGCCTCCCAATCGGCCAACGTCCTGACTTTC.